This TCR beta chain was sequenced for a study of OX40 agonist ivuxolimab in advanced cancers. Turning to the study itself: Cohort: approximately 83% men, mean age about 60, aged about 20 to 90. Partial responses occurred in Three dose-escalation patients, one with hepatocellular carcinoma and two with cutaneous melanoma.

The study, taken as a whole, reports: Among expanded peripheral T cells, antigen specificity went undetermined.

Looked up from germline, CDR1 is LNHDA and CDR2 is SQIVND (reference sequence). V lost 5 bases and J lost 3, with 14 bases in between. The CDR3 loop spans 14 amino acids. Libraries were prepared by immunoSEQ multiplex PCR; TCRdb keeps only in-frame clonotypes and omits some of them. Of 70,000 to 85,000 clones in the sample, just over 90% were seen once. With respect to this clone: What it binds is unknown.

The receptor comes from an adult with an advanced solid tumor such as melanoma, head and neck, liver or kidney cancer. This sample comprised CD4+ or CD8+ T cells sorted from blood, obtained in a trial of the OX40 agonist ivuxolimab. The V and J genes are TRBV19 and TRBJ2-7; weak D call: TRBD1 (6 bases). This CDR3 reads CASSEAGVVYEQYF. The CDR3 DNA reads TGTGCCAGTAGTGAGGCAGGGGTCGTCTACGAGCAGTACTTC.